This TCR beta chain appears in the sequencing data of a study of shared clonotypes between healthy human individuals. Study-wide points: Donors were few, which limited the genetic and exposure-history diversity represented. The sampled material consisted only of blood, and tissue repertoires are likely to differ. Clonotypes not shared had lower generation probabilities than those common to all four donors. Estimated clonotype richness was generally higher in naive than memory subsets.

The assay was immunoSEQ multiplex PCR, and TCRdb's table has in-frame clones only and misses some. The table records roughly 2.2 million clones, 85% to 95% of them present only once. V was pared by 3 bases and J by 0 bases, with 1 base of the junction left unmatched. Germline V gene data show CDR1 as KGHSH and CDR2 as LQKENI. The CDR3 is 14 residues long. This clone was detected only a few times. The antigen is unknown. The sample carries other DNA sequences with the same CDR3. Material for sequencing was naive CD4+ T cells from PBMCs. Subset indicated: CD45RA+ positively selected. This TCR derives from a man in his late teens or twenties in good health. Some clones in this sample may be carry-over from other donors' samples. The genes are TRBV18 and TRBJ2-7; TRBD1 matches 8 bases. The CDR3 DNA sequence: TGTGCCAGCTCACCCGGGACAGGCTCCTACGAGCAGTACTTC. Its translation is CASSPGTGSYEQYF.